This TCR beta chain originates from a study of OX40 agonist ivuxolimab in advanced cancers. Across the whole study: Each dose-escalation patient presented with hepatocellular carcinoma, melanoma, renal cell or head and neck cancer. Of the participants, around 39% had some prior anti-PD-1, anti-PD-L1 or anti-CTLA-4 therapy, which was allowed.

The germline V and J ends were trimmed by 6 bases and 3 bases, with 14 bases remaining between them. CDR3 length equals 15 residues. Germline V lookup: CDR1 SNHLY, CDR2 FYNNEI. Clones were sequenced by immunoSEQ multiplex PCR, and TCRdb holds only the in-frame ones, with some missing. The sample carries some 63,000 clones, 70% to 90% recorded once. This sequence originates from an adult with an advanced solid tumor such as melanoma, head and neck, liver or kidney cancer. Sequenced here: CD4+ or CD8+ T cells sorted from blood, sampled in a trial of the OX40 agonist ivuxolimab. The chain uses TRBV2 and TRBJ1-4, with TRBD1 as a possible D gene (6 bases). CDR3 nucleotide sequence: TGTGCCAGCAGAAAAGAGGCAGGGGCTAATGAAAAACTGTTTTTT. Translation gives CASRKEAGANEKLFF.